The rows below give T cell receptor beta chains drawn from one sample of a study of identical twins. TCRdb re-derived calls from the 5' RACE reads in MiXCR, one entry per CDR3 protein. The table shows about 1.7 million distinct CDR3 sequences, with about 31% occurring only once. Sequenced sample: cord blood. The receptors here all came from a newborn girl in good health. The CDR3 runs from the conserved cysteine through the conserved F or W. The D gene is left open where the match is weak. Only some rows state a clone size, as once, few, many or a class for expanded clones.

CDR3: CASSQLDRSTYGYTF; DNA: TGTGCCAGCAGCCAATTAGACAGGAGTACCTATGGCTACACCTTC; D: NA; size: many; J: TRBJ1-2; V: TRBV3-1
CDR3: CASVPRGGRGWEQYF; DNA: TGTGCCAGCGTTCCTCGAGGGGGAAGGGGTTGGGAGCAGTACTTC; D: NA; size: NA; J: TRBJ2-7; V: TRBV12-3/TRBV12-4
CDR3: CASSFGPNWEGIPTDTQYF; DNA: TGTGCCAGCAGTTTCGGTCCAAATTGGGAAGGAATTCCTACAGATACGCAGTATTTT; D: NA; size: few; J: TRBJ2-3; V: TRBV12-3/TRBV12-4
CDR3: CASSRLVGDPNSPLHF; DNA: TGCGCCAGCAGCCGATTGGTGGGGGACCCGAATTCACCCCTCCACTTT; D: NA; size: NA; J: TRBJ1-6; V: TRBV5-1
CDR3: CASSAERLNEQFF; DNA: TGTGCCAGCAGTGCGGAGAGGCTCAATGAGCAGTTCTTC; D: NA; size: NA; J: TRBJ2-1; V: TRBV2
CDR3: CATSSRDRPFWQYF; DNA: TGTGCCACCAGCAGCCGGGACAGGCCTTTTTGGCAGTACTTC; D: TRBD1; size: few; J: TRBJ2-7; V: TRBV15
CDR3: CASSNFTGTRLYEQYF; DNA: TGTGCCAGCAGTAACTTTACCGGGACTAGACTCTACGAGCAGTACTTC; D: TRBD2; size: many; J: TRBJ2-7; V: TRBV28
CDR3: CASSVAGGTNEKLFF; DNA: TGTGCCAGCAGCGTAGCTGGGGGAACTAATGAAAAACTGTTTTTT; D: NA; size: many; J: TRBJ1-4; V: TRBV9
CDR3: CASSFFGQGPDTQYF; DNA: TGTGCCAGCAGCTTCTTCGGACAGGGACCAGATACGCAGTATTTT; D: TRBD1; size: few; J: TRBJ2-3; V: TRBV5-8
CDR3: CASSLASGRVNTGELFF; DNA: TGTGCCAGCAGCTTAGCTAGCGGGAGGGTAAACACCGGGGAGCTGTTTTTT; D: TRBD2; size: NA; J: TRBJ2-2; V: TRBV12-3/TRBV12-4
CDR3: CASSTSPGQGPYEQYF; DNA: TGTGCCAGCAGCACATCGCCGGGACAGGGTCCCTACGAGCAGTACTTC; D: TRBD1; size: NA; J: TRBJ2-7; V: TRBV14
CDR3: CASSPSGRNYNERFF; DNA: TGTGCCAGCAGCCCTAGCGGGAGAAACTACAATGAGCGGTTCTTC; D: TRBD2; size: NA; J: TRBJ2-1; V: TRBV3-1
CDR3: CASSESGPAGYNEQFF; DNA: TGTGCCAGCAGTGAGTCGGGACCAGCGGGATACAATGAGCAGTTCTTC; D: TRBD2; size: few; J: TRBJ2-1; V: TRBV2
CDR3: CSAGGFRITIYEQYF; DNA: TGCAGTGCAGGAGGGTTCCGGATAACCATTTACGAGCAGTACTTC; D: NA; size: NA; J: TRBJ2-7; V: TRBV20-1
CDR3: CASSSGMSYGQYF; DNA: TGTGCCAGCAGCTCCGGGATGTCCTACGGGCAGTACTTC; D: NA; size: NA; J: TRBJ2-4; V: TRBV7-9
CDR3: CASSPYGYTF; DNA: TGTGCCAGCAGCCCCTATGGCTACACCTTC; D: NA; size: many; J: TRBJ1-2; V: TRBV2
CDR3: CASAGEVADKQYF; DNA: TGTGCCAGCGCGGGGGAGGTAGCAGATAAGCAGTATTTT; D: TRBD2; size: NA; J: TRBJ2-3; V: TRBV2
CDR3: CASSWRTSLGYTQYF; DNA: TGTGCCAGCAGTTGGAGGACTAGCTTGGGGTATACGCAGTATTTT; D: TRBD2; size: NA; J: TRBJ2-3; V: TRBV7-6